The clone carrying this T cell receptor beta chain appeared many times. Its antigen is unknown. TCRdb reprocessed the 5' RACE reads via MiXCR and lists one record per CDR3 protein. Seen here are hundreds of thousands of distinct CDR3 sequences, around 7.5% observed once, and the top ten hold about 1.5%. Germline assignment: CDR1 MDHEN and CDR2 SYDVKM. There are 15 residues in the CDR3. The V and J ends lost 4 bases and 0 bases respectively, with 10 bases between them. This specimen comes from a study of identical twins. Study-level results: Recombination models fit unrelated individuals' TCR alpha sharing but underestimated twins'.

This sample was also put to use in a study of yellow fever vaccine responses in identical twins.

The sequence was obtained from a woman under 30 in good health. This chain connects TRBV28 to TRBJ2-1; D may be TRBD2 (5 bases). Material for sequencing was PBMCs. The CDR3: CASSSGGASYNEQFF. The DNA for the CDR3 is TGTGCCAGCAGTTCTGGAGGTGCCTCCTACAATGAGCAGTTCTTC.